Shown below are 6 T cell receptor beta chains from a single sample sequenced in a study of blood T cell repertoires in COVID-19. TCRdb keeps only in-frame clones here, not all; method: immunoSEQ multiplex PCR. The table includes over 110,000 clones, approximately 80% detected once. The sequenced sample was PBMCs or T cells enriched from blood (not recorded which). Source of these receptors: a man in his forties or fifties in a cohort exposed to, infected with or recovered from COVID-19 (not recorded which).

In DNA, the CDR3 is TGTGCCAGCAGTTTTGCAGGTTCCAACGAGCAGTACTTC. It translates to CASSFAGSNEQYF. The J gene is TRBJ2-7, the V gene TRBV12-3 or TRBV12-4, with D uncertain. This CDR3 is built from 13 residues. Trimming left V 3 bases short and J 5 bases short, with 11 bases between.

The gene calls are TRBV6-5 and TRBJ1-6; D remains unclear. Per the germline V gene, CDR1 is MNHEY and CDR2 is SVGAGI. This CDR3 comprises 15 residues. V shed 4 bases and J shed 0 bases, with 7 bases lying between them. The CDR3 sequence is CASSSESSYNSPLHF. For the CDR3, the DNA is TGTGCCAGCAGTTCCGAGAGCTCCTATAATTCACCCCTCCACTTT.

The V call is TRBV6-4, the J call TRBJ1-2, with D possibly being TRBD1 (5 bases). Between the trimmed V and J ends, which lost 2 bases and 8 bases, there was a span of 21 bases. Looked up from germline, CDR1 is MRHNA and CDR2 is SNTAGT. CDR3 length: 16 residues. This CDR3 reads CASSDGGGTSLWGYTF. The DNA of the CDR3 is TGTGCCAGCAGTGACGGGGGGGGTACGTCCCTTTGGGGCTACACCTTC.

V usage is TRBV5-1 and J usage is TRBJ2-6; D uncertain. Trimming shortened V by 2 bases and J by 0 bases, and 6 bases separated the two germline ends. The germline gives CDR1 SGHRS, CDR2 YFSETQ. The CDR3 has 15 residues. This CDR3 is CASSFSSSGANVLTF. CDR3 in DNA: TGCGCCAGCAGCTTTTCGAGCTCTGGGGCCAACGTCCTGACTTTC.

The CDR3 is CASDSSGYGYTF. The CDR3 DNA follows: TGTGCCAGCGACAGCTCAGGCTATGGCTACACCTTC. This chain links TRBV2 with TRBJ1-2; weak D call: TRBD1 (5 bases). V was shortened by 8 bases and J by 4 bases, with 11 bases between the two germline ends. CDR1 is SNHLY and CDR2 is FYNNEI in the germline V gene. The CDR3 covers 12 residues. The entire variable domain, with the rest obtained from reference TRBV2 and TRBJ1-2, is as follows: EPEVTQTPSHQVTQMGQEVILRCVPISNHLYFYWYRQILGQKVEFLVSFYNNEISEKSEIFDDQFSVERPDGSNFTLKIRSTKLEDSAMYFCASDSSGYGYTFGSGTRLTVV.

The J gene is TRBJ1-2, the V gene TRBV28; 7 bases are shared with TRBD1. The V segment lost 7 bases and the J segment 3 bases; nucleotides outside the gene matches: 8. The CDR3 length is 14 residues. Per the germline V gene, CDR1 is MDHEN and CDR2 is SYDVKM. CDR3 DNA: TGTGCCAGCATCCAGGGGGGTGAGGACTATGGCTACACCTTC. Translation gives CASIQGGEDYGYTF.